This TCR beta chain was identified in a study of metastatic and nonmetastatic thyroid tumors. Study background: Repertoire comparison spanned blood and tumor or nodule tissue of malignant and benign thyroid patients.

In the source study's methods: Construction of a distant-metastasis classifier for papillary thyroid cancer relied on CDR3 differences across clinicopathological groups. TCRdb reanalyzed the PCR reads with MiXCR. The V and J calls and clone size come from TCRdb's table, not from the authors' own analysis. Of some 45,000 clones listed, roughly 16% are singletons. Not a single patient had been given any form of treatment at any point before undergoing thyroid surgery. In regard to this clone: Its specificity is not known.

Germline V CDR1 and CDR2: DFQATT, SNEGSKA (reference sequence). CDR3 size: 13 residues. Trimming pared 6 bases from V and 6 bases from J, leaving 18 bases between. Study-level points and caveats: Significantly greater TCR beta diversity was reportedly found in malignant thyroid tumors than in benign nodules (in blood and tumor).

The receptor's source is a female donor with papillary thyroid cancer or a benign thyroid nodule (not recorded which). Some clones in this sample may be carry-over from other donors' samples. Specimen: blood. The chain couples TRBV20-1 to TRBJ2-7, with D possibly TRBD2 on 7 matching bases. The CDR3 DNA is TGCAGTGCCAGGGGAGGGAGGGCCCTCGAGCAGTACTTC. It translates to CSARGGRALEQYF.